The table lists the clone carrying this T cell receptor (beta chain) with a few counts. TCRdb fed the 5' RACE reads into MiXCR, producing one record per CDR3 protein. The sample yields some 550,000 distinct CDR3 sequences, about 19% seen once. This sample is part of a study of T cells after yellow fever vaccination. The origin of this receptor is a man under 40 who received the YFV17D yellow fever vaccine. Source: PBMCs, taken 15 days after the yellow fever booster vaccination.

This CDR3 reads CATSRSSGRDNEQFF. CDR3 nucleotides: TGTGCCACCAGCAGAAGTAGCGGGAGGGACAATGAGCAGTTCTTC. The chain combines TRBV15 with TRBJ2-1; 11 nucleotides agree with TRBD2. V dropped 2 bases and J dropped 5; count of bases not matched to a gene: 2. Per germline, CDR1 LNHNV and CDR2 YYDKDF (reference sequence). The CDR3 totals 15 residues. The full variable domain, its missing parts supplied by reference TRBV15 and TRBJ2-1, is DAMVIQNPRYQVTQFGKPVTLSCSQTLNHNVMYWYQQKSSQAPKLLFHYYDKDFNNEADTPDNFQSRRPNTSFCFLDIRSPGLGDTAMYLCATSRSSGRDNEQFFGPGTRLTVL.